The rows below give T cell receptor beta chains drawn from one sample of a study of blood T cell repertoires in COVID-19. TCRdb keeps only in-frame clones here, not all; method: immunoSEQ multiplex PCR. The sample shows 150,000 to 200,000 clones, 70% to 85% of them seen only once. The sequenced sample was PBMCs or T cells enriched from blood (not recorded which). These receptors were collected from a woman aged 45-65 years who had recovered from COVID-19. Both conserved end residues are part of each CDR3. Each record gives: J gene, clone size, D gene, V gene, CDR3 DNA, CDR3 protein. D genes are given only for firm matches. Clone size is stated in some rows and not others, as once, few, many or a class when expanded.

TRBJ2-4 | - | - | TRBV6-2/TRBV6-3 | TGTGCCAGCAGTACTAGACATTCCTCACTGGATGTGGCCAAAAACATTCAGTACTTC | CASSTRHSSLDVAKNIQYF
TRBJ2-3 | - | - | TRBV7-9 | TGTGCCAGCACCCTTACTGCTGGCACAGATACGCAGTATTTT | CASTLTAGTDTQYF
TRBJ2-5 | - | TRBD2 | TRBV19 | TGTGCCAGTAGTATTCGGGAGGGAGAGACCCAGTACTTC | CASSIREGETQYF
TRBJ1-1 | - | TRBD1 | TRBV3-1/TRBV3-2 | TGTGCCAGCAGCCAAGCCCCGACAGGGGGCACTGAAGCTTTCTTT | CASSQAPTGGTEAFF
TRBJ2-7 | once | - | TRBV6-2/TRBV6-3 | TGTGCCAGCAGTTACTACGCAGCCTACGAGCAGTACTTC | CASSYYAAYEQYF
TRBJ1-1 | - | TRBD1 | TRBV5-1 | TGCGCCAGCAGCTGGACAGGGGACGCTGAAGCTTTCTTT | CASSWTGDAEAFF
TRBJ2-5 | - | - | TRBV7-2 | TGTGCCAGCAGCTTATCGGCAGGGGGGGAGACCCAGTACTTC | CASSLSAGGETQYF
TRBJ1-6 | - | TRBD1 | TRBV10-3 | TGTGCCATCAGCAGTAGACAGGGGAGTAATTCACCCCTCCACTTT | CAISSRQGSNSPLHF
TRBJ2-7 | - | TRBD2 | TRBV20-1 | TGCAGTGCTATAAACCTAGCGGAAAAGTACTTC | CSAINLAEKYF
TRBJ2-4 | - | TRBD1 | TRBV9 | TGTGCCAGCAGCGTAGGCGAGACAGGGGTAAACATTCAGTACTTC | CASSVGETGVNIQYF
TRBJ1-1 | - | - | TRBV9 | TGTGCCAGCAGCGTAGGGGGCACACACCGGACGAACACTGAAGCTTTCTTT | CASSVGGTHRTNTEAFF
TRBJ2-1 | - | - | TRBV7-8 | TGTGCCAGCAGCTTAGGAGGAGCGAGAAGCTCCTACAATGAGCAGTTCTTC | CASSLGGARSSYNEQFF
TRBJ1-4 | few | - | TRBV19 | TGTGCCAGTAGTATATCTCAGGGAAGAGAAAAACTGTTTTTT | CASSISQGREKLFF
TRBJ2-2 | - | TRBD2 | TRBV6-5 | TGTGCCAATCTTAGGACTAGCGGGAACACCGGGGAGCTGTTTTTT | CANLRTSGNTGELFF
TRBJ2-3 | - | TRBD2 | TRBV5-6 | TGTGCCAGCAGTCAACTAGCGGGCGGACCTAGCACAGATACGCAGTATTTT | CASSQLAGGPSTDTQYF
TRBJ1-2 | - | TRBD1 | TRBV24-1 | TGTGCCACCAGTGATCGGGACAGCTATGGCTACACCTTC | CATSDRDSYGYTF
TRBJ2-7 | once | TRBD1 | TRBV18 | TGTGCCAGCTCACCAGACGACAGGGGAGTACCCGAGCAGTACTTC | CASSPDDRGVPEQYF
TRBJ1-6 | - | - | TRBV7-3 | TGTGCCAGCAGCTTAACGACAGATAATAATTCACCCCTCCACTTT | CASSLTTDNNSPLHF
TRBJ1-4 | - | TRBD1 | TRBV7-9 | TGTGCCAGCAGCTTAGAAGGGGGCTACGAAAAACTGTTTTTT | CASSLEGGYEKLFF
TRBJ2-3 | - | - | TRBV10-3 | TGTGCCATCGAGGATAGCACAGATACGCAGTATTTT | CAIEDSTDTQYF
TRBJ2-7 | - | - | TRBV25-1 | TGTGTACAGACGGGGAGGGACACCCGGGGGCAGTACTTC | CVQTGRDTRGQYF
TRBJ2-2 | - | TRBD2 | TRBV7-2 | TGTGCCAGCAGGACCGGGACTAGCGGGAGTAGGGCCGGGGAGCTGTTTTTT | CASRTGTSGSRAGELFF
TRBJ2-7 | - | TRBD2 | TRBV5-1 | TGCGCCAGCAGCCCACGGACTAGCGGGGTTTCCTACGAGCAGTACTTC | CASSPRTSGVSYEQYF
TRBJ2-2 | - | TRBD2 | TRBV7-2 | TGTGCCAGCAGCCTAGCGGGAGTTTCCCCCGGGGAGCTGTTTTTT | CASSLAGVSPGELFF
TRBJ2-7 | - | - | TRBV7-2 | TGTGCCAGCAGCTTTGACGACAGGCGAGACAACGAGCAGTACTTC | CASSFDDRRDNEQYF
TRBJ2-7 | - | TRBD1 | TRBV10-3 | TGTGCCATCAGTACACCGGGACAGGGATGGGACGAGCAGTACTTC | CAISTPGQGWDEQYF
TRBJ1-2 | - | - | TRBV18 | TGTGCCAGCTCACCGCCCTCCGGGAAGGGCTACACCTTC | CASSPPSGKGYTF
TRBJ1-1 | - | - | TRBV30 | TGTGCCTTAAACTTCGGACACCGTAACACTGAAGCTTTCTTT | CALNFGHRNTEAFF
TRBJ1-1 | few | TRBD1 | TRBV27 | TGTGCCAGCAGTTTATTCCGTGGACAGGTGAACACTGAAGCTTTCTTT | CASSLFRGQVNTEAFF
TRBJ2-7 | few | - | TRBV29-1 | TGCAGCGTTACCGGACTCGACTACGAGCAGTACTTC | CSVTGLDYEQYF
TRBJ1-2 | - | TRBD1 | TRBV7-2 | TGTGCCAGCCCCGGGACAGGCACGTTTTATGGCTACACCTTC | CASPGTGTFYGYTF
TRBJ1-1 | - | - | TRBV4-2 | TGTGCCAGCAGCCAAGTGTTGGGGACTGAAGCCTGGATCACTGAAGCTTTCTTT | CASSQVLGTEAWITEAFF